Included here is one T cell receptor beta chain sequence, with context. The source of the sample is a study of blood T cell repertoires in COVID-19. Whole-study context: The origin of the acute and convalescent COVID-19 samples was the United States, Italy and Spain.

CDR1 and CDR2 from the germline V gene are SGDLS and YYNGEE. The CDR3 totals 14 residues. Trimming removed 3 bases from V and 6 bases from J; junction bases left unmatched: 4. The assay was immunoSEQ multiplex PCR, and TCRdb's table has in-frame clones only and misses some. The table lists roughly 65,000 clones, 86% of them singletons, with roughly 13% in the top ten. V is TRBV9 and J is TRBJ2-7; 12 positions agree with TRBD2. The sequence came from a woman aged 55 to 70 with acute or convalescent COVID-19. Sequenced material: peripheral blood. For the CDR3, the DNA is TGTGCCAGCAGCGCTAGCGGGGGGGCGTCCGAGCAGTACTTC. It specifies CASSASGGASEQYF.